Reported below is one T cell receptor (beta chain). A Seattle source enrolled patients during active infection and followed them longitudinally. V lost 4 bases and J lost 0, with 9 bases in between. Germline V gene sequence: CDR1 MNHNY, CDR2 SVGAGI (reference sequence). This CDR3 region has 14 residues. Sequencing used immunoSEQ multiplex PCR; TCRdb keeps in-frame clones, though not all of them. The profile shows 60,000 to 75,000 clones, about 91% of them singletons. This sample stems from a study of blood T cell repertoires in COVID-19. Study context: Nucleic acid was either cDNA or gDNA, and it came from T cells, B-cell-depleted T cells, or PBMCs.

The sequenced sample consisted of peripheral blood. This rearrangement joins TRBV6-6 to TRBJ1-1, with D unresolved. The origin of this receptor is a middle-aged man with COVID-19, enrolled during active disease. The CDR3 here is CASSFEGMNTEAFF. CDR3 sequence (DNA): TGTGCCAGCAGTTTTGAGGGCATGAACACTGAAGCTTTCTTT.